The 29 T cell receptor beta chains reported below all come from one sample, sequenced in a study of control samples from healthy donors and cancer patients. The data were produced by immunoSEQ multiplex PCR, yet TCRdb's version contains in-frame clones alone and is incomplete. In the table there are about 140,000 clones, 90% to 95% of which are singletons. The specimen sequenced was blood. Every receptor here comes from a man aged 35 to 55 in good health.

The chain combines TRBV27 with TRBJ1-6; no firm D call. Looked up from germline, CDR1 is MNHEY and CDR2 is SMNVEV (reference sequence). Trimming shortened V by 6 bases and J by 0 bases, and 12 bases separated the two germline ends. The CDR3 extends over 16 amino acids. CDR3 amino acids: CASSPAINSYNSPLHF. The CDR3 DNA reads TGTGCCAGCAGCCCCGCAATAAACTCCTATAATTCACCCCTCCACTTT.

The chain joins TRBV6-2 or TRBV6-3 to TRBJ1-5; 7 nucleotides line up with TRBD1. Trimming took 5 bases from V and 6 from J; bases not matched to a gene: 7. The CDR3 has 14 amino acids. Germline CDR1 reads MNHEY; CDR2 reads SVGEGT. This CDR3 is CASSPSGGGQPQHF. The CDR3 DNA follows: TGTGCCAGCAGTCCCTCAGGGGGAGGTCAGCCCCAGCATTTT.

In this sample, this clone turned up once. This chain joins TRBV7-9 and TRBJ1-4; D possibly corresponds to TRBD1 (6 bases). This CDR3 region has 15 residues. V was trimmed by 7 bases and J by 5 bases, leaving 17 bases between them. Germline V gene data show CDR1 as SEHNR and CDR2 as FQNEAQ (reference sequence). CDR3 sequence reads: CASTKQGPVNEKLFF. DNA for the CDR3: TGTGCCAGCACCAAACAGGGACCCGTGAATGAAAAACTGTTTTTT.

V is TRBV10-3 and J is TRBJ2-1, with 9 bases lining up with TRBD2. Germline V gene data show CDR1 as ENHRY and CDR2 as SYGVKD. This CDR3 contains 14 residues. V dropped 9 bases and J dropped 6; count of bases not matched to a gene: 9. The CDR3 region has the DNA TGTGCCATACAATCGGGACTAGCTACCAATGAGCAGTTCTTC. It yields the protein CAIQSGLATNEQFF.

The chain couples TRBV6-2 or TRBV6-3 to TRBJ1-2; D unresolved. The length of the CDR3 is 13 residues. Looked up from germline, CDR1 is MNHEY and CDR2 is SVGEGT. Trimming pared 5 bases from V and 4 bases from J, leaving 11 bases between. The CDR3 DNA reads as TGTGCCAGCAGTCCATCCCCCCTCTATGGCTACACCTTC. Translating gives CASSPSPLYGYTF.

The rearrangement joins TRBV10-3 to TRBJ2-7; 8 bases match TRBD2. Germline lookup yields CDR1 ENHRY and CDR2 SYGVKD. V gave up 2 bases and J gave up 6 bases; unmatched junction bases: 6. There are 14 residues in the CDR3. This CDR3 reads CAISEIRGGREQYF. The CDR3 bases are TGTGCCATCAGTGAGATTCGGGGGGGGCGCGAGCAGTACTTC.

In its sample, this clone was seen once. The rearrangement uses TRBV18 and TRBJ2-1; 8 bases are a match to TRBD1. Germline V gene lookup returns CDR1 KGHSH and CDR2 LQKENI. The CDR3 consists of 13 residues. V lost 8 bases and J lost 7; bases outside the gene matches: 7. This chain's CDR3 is CASLRDRRNEQFF. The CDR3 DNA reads TGTGCCAGCCTCCGGGACAGGAGGAATGAGCAGTTCTTC.

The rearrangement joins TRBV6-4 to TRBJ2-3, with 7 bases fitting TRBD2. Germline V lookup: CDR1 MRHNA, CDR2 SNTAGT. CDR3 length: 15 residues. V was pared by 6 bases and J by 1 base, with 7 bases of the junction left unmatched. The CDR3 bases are TGTGCCAGCAGCGAGGTGGGGGGGGGCACAGATACGCAGTATTTT. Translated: CASSEVGGGTDTQYF.

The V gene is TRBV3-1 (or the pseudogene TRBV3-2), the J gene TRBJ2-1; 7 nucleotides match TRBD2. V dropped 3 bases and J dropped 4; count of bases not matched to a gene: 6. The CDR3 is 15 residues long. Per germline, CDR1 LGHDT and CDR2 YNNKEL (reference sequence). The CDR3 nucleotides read TGTGCCAGCAGCCATTCTAGCGGAGGATACAATGAGCAGTTCTTC. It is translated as CASSHSSGGYNEQFF.

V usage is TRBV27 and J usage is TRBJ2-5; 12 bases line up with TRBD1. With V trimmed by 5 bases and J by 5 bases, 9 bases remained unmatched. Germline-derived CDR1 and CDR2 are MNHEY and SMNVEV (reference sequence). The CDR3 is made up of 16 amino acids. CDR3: CASSPGTGGLAETQYF. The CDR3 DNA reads TGTGCCAGCAGTCCTGGGACAGGGGGCCTGGCGGAGACCCAGTACTTC.

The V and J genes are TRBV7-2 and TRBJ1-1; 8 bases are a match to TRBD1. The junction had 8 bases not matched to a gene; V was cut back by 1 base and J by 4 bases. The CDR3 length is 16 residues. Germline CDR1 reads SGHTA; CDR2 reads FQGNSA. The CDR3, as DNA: TGTGCCAGCAGCTTAGGGACAGGGCGGGGCGGCACTGAAGCTTTCTTT. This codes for CASSLGTGRGGTEAFF. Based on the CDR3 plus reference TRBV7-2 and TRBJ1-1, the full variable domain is GAGVSQSPSNKVTEKGKDVELRCDPISGHTALYWYRQSLGQGLEFLIYFQGNSAPDKSGLPSDRFSAERTGGSVSTLTIQRTQQEDSAVYLCASSLGTGRGGTEAFFGQGTRLTVV.

CDR3 in amino acids: CASSQESGNSPLHF. The CDR3 DNA sequence: TGTGCCAGCAGCCAAGAATCCGGGAATTCACCCCTCCACTTT. V is TRBV3-1 (or the pseudogene TRBV3-2) and J is TRBJ1-6; no clear D. The V end was cut by 0 bases, the J end by 7 bases, with 7 bases between. In germline, CDR1 is LGHDT, CDR2 YNNKEL (reference sequence). This CDR3 is 14 amino acids long.

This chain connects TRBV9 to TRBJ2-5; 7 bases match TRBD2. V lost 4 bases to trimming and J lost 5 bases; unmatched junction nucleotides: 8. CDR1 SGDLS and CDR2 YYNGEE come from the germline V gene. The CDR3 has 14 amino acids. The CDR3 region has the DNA TGTGCCAGCAGCCACGGGGGGTATCTTGAGACCCAGTACTTC. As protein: CASSHGGYLETQYF.

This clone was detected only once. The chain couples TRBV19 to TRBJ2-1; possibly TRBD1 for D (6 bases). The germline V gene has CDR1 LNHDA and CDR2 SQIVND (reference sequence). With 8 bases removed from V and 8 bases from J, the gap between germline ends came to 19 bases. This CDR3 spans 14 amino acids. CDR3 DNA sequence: TGTGCCAGTCTCCAGGGGCCAGGATCGGATGAGCAGTTCTTC. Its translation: CASLQGPGSDEQFF.

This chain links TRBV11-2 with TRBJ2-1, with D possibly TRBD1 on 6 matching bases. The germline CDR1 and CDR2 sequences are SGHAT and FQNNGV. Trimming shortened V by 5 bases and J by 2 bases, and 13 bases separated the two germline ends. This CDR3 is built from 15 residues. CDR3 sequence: CASSPGAGPYNEQFF. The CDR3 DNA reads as TGTGCCAGCAGCCCAGGGGCTGGCCCCTACAATGAGCAGTTCTTC. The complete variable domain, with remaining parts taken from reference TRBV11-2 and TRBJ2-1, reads EAGVAQSPRYKIIEKRQSVAFWCNPISGHATLYWYQQILGQGPKLLIQFQNNGVVDDSQLPKDRFSAERLKGVDSTLKIQPAKLEDSAVYLCASSPGAGPYNEQFFGPGTRLTVL.

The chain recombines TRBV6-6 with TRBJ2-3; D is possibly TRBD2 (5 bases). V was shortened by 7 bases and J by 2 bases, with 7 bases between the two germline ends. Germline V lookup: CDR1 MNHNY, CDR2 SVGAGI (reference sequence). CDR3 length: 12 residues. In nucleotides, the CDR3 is TGTGCCAGCACGAGGGACACAGATACGCAGTATTTT. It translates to CASTRDTDTQYF.

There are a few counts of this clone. The CDR3 sequence: CASSESNGNTIYF. DNA of the CDR3: TGCGCCAGCAGTGAGTCGAATGGAAACACCATATATTTT. V is TRBV10-2 and J is TRBJ1-3; D is undetermined. CDR1 is WSHSY and CDR2 is SAAADI in the germline V gene. V lost 0 bases and J 3 bases, leaving 3 bases between the germline ends. This CDR3 spans 13 amino acids.

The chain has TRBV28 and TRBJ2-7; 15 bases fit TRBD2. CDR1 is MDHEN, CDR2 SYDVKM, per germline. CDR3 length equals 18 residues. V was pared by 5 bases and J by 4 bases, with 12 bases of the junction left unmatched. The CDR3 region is CASSRTRTSGRAQYEQYF. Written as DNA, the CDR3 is TGTGCCAGCAGTCGAACCCGGACTAGCGGGAGGGCCCAGTACGAGCAGTACTTC.

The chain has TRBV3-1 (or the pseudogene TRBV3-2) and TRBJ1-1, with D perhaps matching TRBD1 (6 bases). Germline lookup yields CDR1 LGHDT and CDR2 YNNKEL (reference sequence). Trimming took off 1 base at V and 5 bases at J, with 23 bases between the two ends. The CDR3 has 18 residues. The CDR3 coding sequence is TGTGCCAGCAGCCAAGGTGGAAGGGGGAACCCAAGAAGGACTGAAGCTTTCTTT. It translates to CASSQGGRGNPRRTEAFF.

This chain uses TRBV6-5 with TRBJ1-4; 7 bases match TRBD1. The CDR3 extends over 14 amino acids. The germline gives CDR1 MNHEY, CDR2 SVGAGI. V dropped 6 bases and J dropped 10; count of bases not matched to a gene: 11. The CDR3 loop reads CASSPAGGAGKLFF. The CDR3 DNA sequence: TGTGCCAGCAGCCCAGCAGGGGGGGCAGGAAAACTGTTTTTT.

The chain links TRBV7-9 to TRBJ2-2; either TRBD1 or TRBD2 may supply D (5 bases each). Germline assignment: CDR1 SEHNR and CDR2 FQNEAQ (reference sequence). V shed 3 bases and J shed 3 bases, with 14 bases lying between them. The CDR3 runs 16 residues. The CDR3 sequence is CASSFREMADTGELFF. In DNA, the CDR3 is TGTGCCAGCAGCTTCAGGGAGATGGCGGACACCGGGGAGCTGTTTTTT.

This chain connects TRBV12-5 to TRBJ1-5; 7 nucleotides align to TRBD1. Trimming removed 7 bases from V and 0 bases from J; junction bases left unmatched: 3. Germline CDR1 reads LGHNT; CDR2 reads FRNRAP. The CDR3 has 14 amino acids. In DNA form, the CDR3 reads TGTGCTAGTGCCACAGGGGATAGCAATCAGCCCCAGCATTTT. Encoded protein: CASATGDSNQPQHF. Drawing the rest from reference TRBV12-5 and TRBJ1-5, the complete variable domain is DARVTQTPRHKVTEMGQEVTMRCQPILGHNTVFWYRQTMMQGLELLAYFRNRAPLDDSGMPKDRFSAEMPDATLATLKIQPSEPRDSAVYFCASATGDSNQPQHFGDGTRLSIL.

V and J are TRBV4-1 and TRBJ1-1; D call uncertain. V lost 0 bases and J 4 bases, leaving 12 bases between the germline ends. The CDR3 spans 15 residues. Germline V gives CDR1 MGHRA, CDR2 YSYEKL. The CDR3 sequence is CASSQEFLSSTEAFF. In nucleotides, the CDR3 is TGCGCCAGCAGCCAAGAGTTCCTTTCGAGCACTGAAGCTTTCTTT.

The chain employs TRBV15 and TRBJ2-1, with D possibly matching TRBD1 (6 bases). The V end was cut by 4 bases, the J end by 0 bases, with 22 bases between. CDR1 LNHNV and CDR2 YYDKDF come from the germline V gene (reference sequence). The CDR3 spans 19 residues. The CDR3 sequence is CATSTPFGTKDSSYNEQFF. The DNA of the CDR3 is TGTGCCACCAGCACCCCATTCGGGACAAAAGATAGCTCCTACAATGAGCAGTTCTTC.

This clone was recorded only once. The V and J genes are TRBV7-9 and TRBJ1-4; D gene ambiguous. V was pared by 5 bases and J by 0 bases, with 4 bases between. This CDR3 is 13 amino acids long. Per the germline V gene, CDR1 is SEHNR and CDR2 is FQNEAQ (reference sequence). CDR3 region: CASSLSTNEKLFF. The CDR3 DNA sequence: TGTGCCAGCAGCCTTTCAACTAATGAAAAACTGTTTTTT.

The DNA of the CDR3 is TGTGCCAGCAGCCAGGGGGGACAGAATAATTCACCCCTCCACTTT. It yields the protein CASSQGGQNNSPLHF. The chain links TRBV7-9 to TRBJ1-6, with TRBD1 matching 7 bases. V dropped 5 bases and J dropped 5; count of bases not matched to a gene: 6. There are 15 residues in the CDR3. Germline CDR1 and CDR2: SEHNR and FQNEAQ (reference sequence).

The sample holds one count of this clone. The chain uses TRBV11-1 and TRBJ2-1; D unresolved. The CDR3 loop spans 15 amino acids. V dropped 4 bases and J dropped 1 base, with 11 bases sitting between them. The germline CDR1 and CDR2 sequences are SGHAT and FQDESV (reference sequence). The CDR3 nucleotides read TGTGCCAGCAGCTCTCCCCCGGATTCCTACAATGAGCAGTTCTTC. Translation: CASSSPPDSYNEQFF.

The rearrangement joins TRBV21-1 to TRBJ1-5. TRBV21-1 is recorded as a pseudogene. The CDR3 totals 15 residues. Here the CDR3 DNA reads TGTGCCAGCAGCAAATGGGTTAGTATGTATCAGCCCCAGCATTTT. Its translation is CASSKWVSMYQPQHF.

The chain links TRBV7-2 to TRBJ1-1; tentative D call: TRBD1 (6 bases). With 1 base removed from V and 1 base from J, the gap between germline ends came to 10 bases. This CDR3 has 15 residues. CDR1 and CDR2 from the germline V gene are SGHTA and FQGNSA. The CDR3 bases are TGTGCCAGCAGCTTAGTCGGGACACGGAACACTGAAGCTTTCTTT. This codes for CASSLVGTRNTEAFF.